Following are 21 T cell receptor beta chains from one sample sequenced in a study of blood T cell repertoires in COVID-19. Clones were sequenced by immunoSEQ multiplex PCR, and TCRdb holds only the in-frame ones, with some missing. The table lists roughly 130,000 clones, 88% of them singletons. The sequenced sample was peripheral blood. Receptors originate from a man in his sixties with active or convalescent COVID-19.

For the CDR3, the DNA is TGCAGCGTGGGGACTTATAACGAGCAGTACTTC. The encoded protein is CSVGTYNEQYF. The V call is TRBV29-1, the J call TRBJ2-7; TRBD2 might be the D (6 bases). The CDR3 runs 11 residues. Germline V gives CDR1 SQVTM, CDR2 ANQGSEA. V dropped 6 bases and J dropped 5 bases, with 11 bases sitting between them.

The genes are TRBV29-1 and TRBJ1-3; possible D gene TRBD1, 6 bases. Trimming removed 4 bases from V and 0 bases from J, with 10 bases in between. Germline CDR1 is SQVTM and CDR2 is ANQGSEA. This CDR3 has 14 residues. The CDR3 spells CSVGDKSSGNTIYF. The CDR3 region has the DNA TGCAGCGTTGGGGACAAGAGCTCTGGAAACACCATATATTTT. Based on the CDR3 plus reference TRBV29-1 and TRBJ1-3, the full variable domain is SAVISQKPSRDICQRGTSLTIQCQVDSQVTMMFWYRQQPGQSLTLIATANQGSEATYESGFVIDKFPISRPNLTFSTLTVSNMSPEDSSIYLCSVGDKSSGNTIYFGEGSWLTVV.

The chain links TRBV6-5 to TRBJ2-3, with a tentative D call TRBD2 (6 bases). Between the trimmed V and J ends, which lost 1 base and 4 bases, there was a span of 9 bases. CDR1 is MNHEY, CDR2 SVGAGI, per germline. The CDR3 has 14 residues. The CDR3 sequence is CASSYWREADTQYF. CDR3 DNA: TGTGCCAGCAGTTACTGGCGGGAAGCAGATACGCAGTATTTT.

The chain recombines TRBV27 with TRBJ1-2; tentative D call: TRBD1 (5 bases). The CDR3 has 14 amino acids. Per the germline V gene, CDR1 is MNHEY and CDR2 is SMNVEV (reference sequence). The germline V and J ends were trimmed by 5 bases and 4 bases, with 14 bases remaining between them. CDR3 DNA sequence: TGTGCCAGCAGTCCCCTCGACAGAGTCTATGGCTACACCTTC. The encoded protein is CASSPLDRVYGYTF.

This sequence joins TRBV2 and TRBJ1-5; 9 nucleotides line up with TRBD1. V lost 6 bases to trimming and J lost 4 bases; unmatched junction nucleotides: 7. Per the germline V gene, CDR1 is SNHLY and CDR2 is FYNNEI. CDR3 length: 15 amino acids. CDR3 sequence: CASRPGTGTNQPQHF. The DNA of the CDR3 is TGTGCCAGCAGGCCCGGGACAGGGACAAATCAGCCCCAGCATTTT.

This chain connects TRBV11-2 to TRBJ2-5; TRBD2 agrees at 10 bases. Germline-derived CDR1 and CDR2 are SGHAT and FQNNGV. Trimming took 5 bases from V and 1 from J; bases not matched to a gene: 7. CDR3 length: 16 residues. CDR3 bases: TGTGCCAGCAGCAGAGGACTAGCGGATTTCCAAGAGACCCAGTACTTC. Residues: CASSRGLADFQETQYF.

The chain employs TRBV18 and TRBJ1-6; D gene uncertain. The CDR3 consists of 18 residues. V dropped 3 bases and J dropped 5 bases, with 20 bases sitting between them. CDR1 and CDR2 from the germline V gene are KGHSH and LQKENI. CDR3: CASSPAPGSVGDNSPLHF. In DNA, the CDR3 is TGTGCCAGCTCACCTGCCCCTGGGTCCGTAGGAGATAATTCACCCCTCCACTTT.

V usage is TRBV10-1 and J usage is TRBJ2-6; 7 nucleotides match TRBD1. V lost 6 bases, J lost 4 bases, and 6 bases stayed unmatched. Germline-derived CDR1 and CDR2 are WNHNN and SYGVQD (reference sequence). CDR3 length: 15 residues. CDR3 sequence: CASSTGVAGANVLTF. CDR3 DNA: TGCGCCAGCAGCACAGGGGTTGCCGGGGCCAACGTCCTGACTTTC.

The V call is TRBV5-1, the J call TRBJ1-2, with D perhaps TRBD1 (5 bases). The germline gives CDR1 SGHRS, CDR2 YFSETQ. The length of the CDR3 is 16 residues. V dropped 1 base and J dropped 7 bases, with 20 bases sitting between them. DNA for the CDR3: TGCGCCAGCAGCTTGCCGGGGGGGGGTAGCCCTTCTGGCTACACCTTC. It yields the protein CASSLPGGGSPSGYTF.

This chain links TRBV18 with TRBJ1-3; a weak D match, TRBD1 (5 bases). Looked up from germline, CDR1 is KGHSH and CDR2 is LQKENI. The length of the CDR3 is 18 residues. Trimming took 2 bases from V and 1 from J, leaving 18 bases between them. CDR3: CASSPGRQSFTSGNTIYF. The CDR3 DNA follows: TGTGCCAGCTCACCAGGCCGACAGTCCTTTACATCTGGAAACACCATATATTTT.

Turning to this clone: One end of the junction fails to match germline, which may point to a read error. At the DNA level, this CDR3 is encoded by other sequences in the same sample as well. This chain connects TRBV4-2 to TRBJ2-7, with TRBD2 matching over 11 bases. The CDR3 contains 16 residues. Per germline, CDR1 LGHNA and CDR2 YNFKEQ. The CDR3 is CASSQEAGTSGYEQYF. The CDR3 coding sequence is TGTGCTAGCAGCCAAGAGGCCGGGACTAGCGGATACGAGCAGTACTTC.

The genes are TRBV6-2 or TRBV6-3 and TRBJ2-1; no firm D call. Germline loops: CDR1 MNHEY, CDR2 SVGEGT. CDR3 length equals 13 residues. With 4 bases removed from V and 5 bases from J, the gap between germline ends came to 9 bases. CDR3: CASSWRLNNEQFF. The CDR3 DNA reads as TGTGCCAGCAGTTGGAGACTGAACAATGAGCAGTTCTTC.

This chain links TRBV7-9 with TRBJ1-2; D is possibly TRBD1 (5 bases). The CDR3 contains 16 residues. The germline V gene has CDR1 SEHNR and CDR2 FQNEAQ (reference sequence). Deletions cut 5 bases from V and 8 bases from J, with 24 bases between. The CDR3 spells CASSRASQTALRGYTF. The CDR3 bases are TGTGCCAGCAGCCGAGCGTCACAGACAGCATTGAGGGGCTACACCTTC.

This clone is a singleton in its sample. The rearrangement uses TRBV6-5 and TRBJ2-7; 7 nucleotides line up with TRBD1. This CDR3 comprises 13 residues. Germline CDR1 MNHEY, CDR2 SVGAGI. Trimming at V came to 2 bases and at J to 6 bases, leaving 4 bases not matched to a gene. For the CDR3, the DNA is TGTGCCAGCAGTTACCGACAGGGTCCCGAGCAGTACTTC. Its protein is CASSYRQGPEQYF.

This clone was recorded only once. The chain couples TRBV19 to TRBJ2-7; TRBD1 aligns across 7 bases. This CDR3 comprises 14 residues. The germline V gene has CDR1 LNHDA and CDR2 SQIVND (reference sequence). Losses at the gene ends were 6 bases for V and 4 bases for J; bases not matched to a gene: 9. The CDR3 DNA reads as TGTGCCAGTAGCAACCCGGACAGGAGATACGAGCAGTACTTC. Translating gives CASSNPDRRYEQYF.

V gene TRBV3-1 (or the pseudogene TRBV3-2) combines with J gene TRBJ2-7; D uncertain. CDR3 length: 13 residues. Trimming left V 4 bases short and J 4 bases short, with 11 bases between. In germline, CDR1 is LGHDT, CDR2 YNNKEL (reference sequence). CDR3 in DNA: TGTGCCAGCAGCCCCGCGGCGTCTTACGAGCAGTACTTC. It codes for CASSPAASYEQYF.

This clone was detected once. The chain carries TRBV27 and TRBJ1-2; D might be TRBD1 (6 bases). There are 13 residues in the CDR3. CDR1 is MNHEY and CDR2 is SMNVEV in the germline V gene (reference sequence). Trimming took 6 bases from V and 4 from J, leaving 12 bases between them. The CDR3: CASSQGPVYGYTF. The CDR3 DNA is TGTGCCAGCAGCCAGGGGCCCGTCTATGGCTACACCTTC.

This clone has ten or more counts. The CDR3 sequence is CASSQGTGTGANVLTF. In DNA, the CDR3 is TGCGCCAGCAGCCAAGGGACAGGTACTGGGGCCAACGTCCTGACTTTC. The chain links TRBV4-3 to TRBJ2-6, with TRBD1 identical over 7 bases. This CDR3 has 16 residues. V lost 1 base to trimming and J lost 2 bases; unmatched junction nucleotides: 2. Germline V gene data show CDR1 as LGHNA and CDR2 as YSLEER.

This clone has a handful of counts. The chain joins TRBV4-1 to TRBJ2-3; a weak D match, TRBD1 (5 bases). There are 17 residues in the CDR3. Per germline, CDR1 MGHRA and CDR2 YSYEKL. The ends were cut back, 1 base at V and 1 base at J, with 15 bases in the middle. The CDR3 coding sequence is TGCGCCAGCAGCCAAGCCCCCCAGGGATCCGGCACAGATACGCAGTATTTT. Translation gives CASSQAPQGSGTDTQYF.

The rearrangement links TRBV4-3 to TRBJ2-5, with a possible D match to TRBD1 (5 bases). CDR3 length: 15 amino acids. Germline V lookup: CDR1 LGHNA, CDR2 YSLEER. Deletions cut 0 bases from V and 5 bases from J, with 13 bases between. CDR3 DNA: TGCGCCAGCAGCCAAGAGGAAGGGGTGGGGGAGACCCAGTACTTC. This codes for CASSQEEGVGETQYF.

V is TRBV7-6 and J is TRBJ2-2; 7 nucleotides line up with TRBD1. V lost 11 bases, J lost 7 bases, and 10 bases stayed unmatched. CDR3 size: 13 residues. Germline-derived CDR1 and CDR2 are SGHVS and FNYEAQ. Here the CDR3 DNA reads TGTGCCTCTGAACAGGGGTTTTTCGGGGAGCTGTTTTTT. This encodes CASEQGFFGELFF. Variable domain in full (rest from reference TRBV7-6 and TRBJ2-2): GAGVSQSPRYKVTKRGQDVALRCDPISGHVSLYWYRQALGQGPEFLTYFNYEAQQDKSGLPNDRFSAERPEGSISTLTIQRTEQRDSAMYRCASEQGFFGELFFGEGSRLTVL.